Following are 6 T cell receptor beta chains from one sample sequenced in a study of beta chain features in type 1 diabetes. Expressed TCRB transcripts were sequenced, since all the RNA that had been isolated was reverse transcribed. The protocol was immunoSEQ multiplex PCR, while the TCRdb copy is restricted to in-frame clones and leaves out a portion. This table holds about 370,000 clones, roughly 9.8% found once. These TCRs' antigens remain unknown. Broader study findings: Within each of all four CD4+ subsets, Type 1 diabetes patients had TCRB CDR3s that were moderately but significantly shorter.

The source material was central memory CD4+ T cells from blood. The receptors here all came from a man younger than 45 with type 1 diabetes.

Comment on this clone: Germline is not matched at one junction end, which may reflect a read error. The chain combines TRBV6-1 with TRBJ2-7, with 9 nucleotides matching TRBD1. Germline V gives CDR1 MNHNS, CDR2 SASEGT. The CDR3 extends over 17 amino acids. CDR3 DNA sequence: TGTGCCATCAGTGAGGGGGAACCGGGACAGGGAATCTACGAGCAGTACTTC. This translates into CAISEGEPGQGIYEQYF.

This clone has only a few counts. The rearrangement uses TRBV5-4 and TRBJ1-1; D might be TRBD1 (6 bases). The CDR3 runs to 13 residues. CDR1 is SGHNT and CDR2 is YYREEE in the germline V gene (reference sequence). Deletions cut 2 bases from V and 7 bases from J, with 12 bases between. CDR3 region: CASSLQGFGEAFF. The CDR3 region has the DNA TGTGCCAGCAGCTTACAGGGTTTCGGTGAAGCTTTCTTT.

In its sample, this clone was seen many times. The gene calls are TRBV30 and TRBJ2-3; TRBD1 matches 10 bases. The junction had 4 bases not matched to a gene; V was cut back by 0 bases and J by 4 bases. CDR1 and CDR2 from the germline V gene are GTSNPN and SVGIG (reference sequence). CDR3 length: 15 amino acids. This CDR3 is CAWSVKGQGSDTQYF. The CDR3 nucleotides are TGTGCCTGGAGTGTAAAGGGACAGGGGTCAGATACGCAGTATTTT.

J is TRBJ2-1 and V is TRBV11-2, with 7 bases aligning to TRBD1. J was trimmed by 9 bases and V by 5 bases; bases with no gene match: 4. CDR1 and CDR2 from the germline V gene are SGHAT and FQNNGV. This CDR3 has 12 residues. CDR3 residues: CASSITGAEQFF. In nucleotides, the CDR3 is TGTGCCAGCAGCATTACAGGGGCTGAGCAGTTCTTC.

The CDR3: CASSLAGNIEAFF. The CDR3 nucleotides read TGTGCCAGCAGCTTAGCCGGGAATATTGAAGCTTTCTTT. The chain uses TRBV7-9 and TRBJ1-1, with D unresolved. This CDR3 has 13 amino acids. In germline, CDR1 is SEHNR, CDR2 FQNEAQ (reference sequence). V lost 0 bases to trimming and J lost 7 bases, with 9 bases between them.

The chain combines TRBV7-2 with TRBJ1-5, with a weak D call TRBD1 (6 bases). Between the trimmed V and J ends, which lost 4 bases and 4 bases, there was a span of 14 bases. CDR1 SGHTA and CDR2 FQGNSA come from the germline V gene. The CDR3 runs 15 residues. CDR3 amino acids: CASSWIQGGNQPQHF. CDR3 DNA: TGTGCCAGCAGCTGGATACAAGGGGGTAATCAGCCCCAGCATTTT.